This record looks at one T cell receptor (beta chain) sequence and its context. The entry originates in a study of PD-L1 blockade in urothelial cancer. Across the study: Patients had been given 0 to 3 earlier chemotherapy regimens.

The germline gives CDR1 SGHDT, CDR2 YYEEEE. The CDR3 has 16 amino acids. Trimming shortened V by 0 bases and J by 5 bases, and 17 bases separated the two germline ends. Clones were read by immunoSEQ multiplex PCR, and TCRdb kept only the in-frame ones, dropping some. The data hold more than 65,000 clones, with roughly 87% observed a single time. This chain connects TRBV5-6 to TRBJ1-1; D is uncertain. The source of this sequence is a woman aged 70-85 years with urothelial cancer. The specimen comprised PBMCs, sampled around atezolizumab (anti-PD-L1) treatment. In DNA, the CDR3 is TGTGCCAGCAGCTTGGCCGAACGAGTGATAAAAACTGAAGCTTTCTTT. This encodes CASSLAERVIKTEAFF.